The 5 T cell receptor beta chains below were found in one sample sequenced in a study of high-grade serous ovarian cancer treatment subgroups. TCRdb's copy holds only in-frame clones and misses some; the assay was immunoSEQ multiplex PCR. The sample holds roughly 1,900 clones; more than 65% are singletons and the top ten take roughly an eighth. Tumor tissue was taken before any definitive surgery or chemotherapy was given. Material: tumor tissue. Receptors originate from a human donor with high-grade serous ovarian cancer.

The chain combines TRBV5-5 with TRBJ2-3; D is ambiguous. Germline V gene data show CDR1 as SGHKS and CDR2 as YYEKEE (reference sequence). CDR3 length equals 18 residues. The V gene lost 1 base and the J gene lost 2 bases, with 20 bases spanning the gap. CDR3 nucleotide sequence: TGTGCCAGCAGCTTGACATCCGACCAGGATTTTTCCACAGATACGCAGTATTTT. Translation: CASSLTSDQDFSTDTQYF.

This chain uses TRBV5-5 with TRBJ1-1; D unresolved. The CDR3 totals 13 residues. Trimming took off 0 bases at V and 0 bases at J, with 3 bases between the two ends. The V gene's germline CDR1 is SGHKS and CDR2 YYEKEE (reference sequence). The CDR3 coding sequence is TGTGCCAGCAGCTTGGACGTGAACACTGAAGCTTTCTTT. Protein sequence: CASSLDVNTEAFF.

This chain joins TRBV29-1 and TRBJ1-4, with no clear D. CDR1 is SQVTM and CDR2 is ANQGSEA in the germline V gene. This CDR3 contains 12 residues. Trimming shortened V by 7 bases and J by 5 bases, and 11 bases separated the two germline ends. The CDR3 coding sequence is TGCAGCGGTTTAGTAGGGAATGAAAAACTGTTTTTT. Protein product: CSGLVGNEKLFF.

This clone occurred a few times. This chain links TRBV9 with TRBJ2-2; D remains unclear. Per the germline V gene, CDR1 is SGDLS and CDR2 is YYNGEE. Trimming pared 2 bases from V and 0 bases from J, leaving 5 bases between. This CDR3 has 14 amino acids. CDR3 DNA: TGTGCCAGCAGCGTTGACACGAACACCGGGGAGCTGTTTTTT. This translates into CASSVDTNTGELFF.

This chain uses TRBV5-4 with TRBJ1-2, with D possibly being TRBD1 (5 bases). Germline lookup yields CDR1 SGHNT and CDR2 YYREEE (reference sequence). The CDR3 extends over 12 amino acids. Trimming removed 5 bases at V and 6 bases at J, with 11 bases between. The CDR3 region is CASSLGGDGYTF. The CDR3, as DNA: TGTGCCAGCAGTCTGGGGGGAGATGGCTACACCTTC.